What follows are 17 T cell receptor beta chains derived from one specimen sequenced in a study of regulatory T cells in long-lasting Graves disease. Time point meaning: persistent/refractory GD, antithyroid drugs over 5 years with positive TRAb. Following extraction of RNA from PBMCs, that RNA was used to make the TCR library. Building of the TCR beta libraries involved iRepertoire HTBI primers and Arm-PCR of CDR3 regions. Using its own MiXCR run on the multiplex PCR reads, TCRdb lists one record per CDR3 protein. The sample includes 300,000 to 350,000 distinct CDR3 sequences, around 19% seen only once; the top ten take about 29%. Sequenced here: peripheral blood mononuclear cells (PBMCs), sampled when the disease was refractory, from a patient treated with antithyroid drugs. These receptors came from a female donor with Graves disease.

This chain joins TRBV5-6 and TRBJ1-2, with D perhaps matching TRBD1 (5 bases). The CDR3 has 14 residues. CDR1 SGHDT and CDR2 YYEEEE come from the germline V gene. V was cut by 4 bases and J by 2 bases, with 12 bases left in between. CDR3 sequence: CASSVGALNYGYTF. In nucleotides, the CDR3 is TGTGCCAGCAGCGTCGGGGCCTTGAACTATGGCTACACCTTC.

This chain links TRBV30 with TRBJ2-1; 10 positions agree with TRBD2. Germline V CDR1 and CDR2: GTSNPN, SVGIG (reference sequence). The J segment lost 7 bases and the V segment lost 0 bases, leaving 15 bases of the junction unmatched. CDR3 length equals 18 residues. For the CDR3, the DNA is TGTGCCTGGAGTGTACTGGGGTTATTAGCGGGGGGCACAAATGAGCAGTTCTTC. As protein: CAWSVLGLLAGGTNEQFF.

The chain couples TRBV10-3 to TRBJ1-2, with 8 bases lining up with TRBD1. V shed 5 bases and J 8 bases; nucleotides not matched to a gene: 4. From germline, CDR1 is ENHRY and CDR2 SYGVKD. The CDR3 runs to 12 residues. The CDR3 is CAISIQGEGYTF. Here the CDR3 DNA reads TGTGCCATCAGTATACAGGGGGAAGGCTACACCTTC.

This chain connects TRBV7-6 to TRBJ1-1; D is ambiguous. The CDR3 is 15 amino acids. V lost 5 bases to trimming and J lost 1 base, with 14 bases between them. Germline CDR1 SGHVS, CDR2 FNYEAQ. CDR3 residues: CASSITENPNTEAFF. CDR3 bases: TGTGCCAGCAGCATCACAGAGAACCCGAACACTGAAGCTTTCTTT.

This clonotype was seen ten or more times. The chain joins TRBV6-1 to TRBJ1-1; 9 bases align to TRBD1. The ends lost 2 bases at V and 4 bases at J; junction bases unmatched: 5. The CDR3 spans 15 residues. Germline V CDR1 and CDR2: MNHNS, SASEGT. The CDR3 nucleotides read TGTGCCAGCAGTGAACCCACAGGGGGCCTCACTGAAGCTTTCTTT. Encoded protein: CASSEPTGGLTEAFF.

In its sample, this clonotype was seen many times. The V and J genes are TRBV28 and TRBJ1-5; TRBD1 is a possible D gene (6 bases). The CDR3 loop spans 17 amino acids. Trimming shortened V by 3 bases and J by 1 base, and 16 bases separated the two germline ends. Looked up from germline, CDR1 is MDHEN and CDR2 is SYDVKM. CDR3 amino acids: CASSFVGRGRSNQPQHF. The CDR3 region has the DNA TGTGCCAGCAGTTTCGTCGGCAGGGGACGGAGCAATCAGCCCCAGCATTTT. Full variable domain (rest looked up from reference TRBV28 and TRBJ1-5): DVKVTQSSRYLVKRTGEKVFLECVQDMDHENMFWYRQDPGLGLRLIYFSYDVKMKEKGDIPEGYSVSREKKERFSLILESASTNQTSMYLCASSFVGRGRSNQPQHFGDGTRLSIL.

This chain links TRBV10-3 with TRBJ2-5; D call uncertain. V was cut by 1 base and J by 5 bases, with 5 bases left in between. The length of the CDR3 is 12 residues. Germline V CDR1 and CDR2: ENHRY, SYGVKD. CDR3 amino acids: CAISELRETQYF. CDR3 nucleotide sequence: TGTGCCATCAGTGAGTTGCGGGAGACCCAGTACTTC.

Concerning this clonotype itself: Compared with germline, one end of the junction differs, possibly owing to a read error. This chain joins TRBV28 and TRBJ1-6, with D possibly being TRBD1 (6 bases). The germline V gene encodes CDR1 MDHEN and CDR2 SYDVKM. CDR3 length: 16 residues. The CDR3 region has the DNA TGTGCCAGCAGTTTGCGGGGGGCGAGTAGAAATTCACCCCCCCACTTT. This codes for CASSLRGASRNSPPHF.

This clonotype has more than one count but fewer than ten. The chain is built from TRBV7-8 and TRBJ2-6; 9 bases align to TRBD1. CDR1 and CDR2 from the germline V gene are SGHVS and FQNEAQ. The CDR3 covers 17 residues. The trim removed 5 bases at V and 1 base at J, leaving 6 bases unmatched. CDR3 sequence reads: CASSLDRGVSGANVLTF. The CDR3 DNA is TGTGCCAGCAGCCTAGACAGGGGGGTATCTGGGGCCAACGTCCTGACTTTC.

Only a few counts were recorded for this clonotype. V is TRBV9 and J is TRBJ1-6; 8 nucleotides align to TRBD1. Unmatched junction bases numbered 9, after V lost 3 bases and J lost 7 bases. Germline lookup yields CDR1 SGDLS and CDR2 YYNGEE. CDR3 length: 16 amino acids. CDR3 nucleotides: TGTGCCAGCAGCGCTTCCTCCGGGACAGGCAATTCACCCCTCCACTTT. Encoded protein: CASSASSGTGNSPLHF.

This clonotype was observed a single time. This rearrangement joins TRBV27 to TRBJ2-1; TRBD2 matches at 7 bases. The end of the DNA is better explained by TRBJ2-5, so the J call may be wrong. The CDR3 consists of 15 residues. Germline V gene sequence: CDR1 MNHEY, CDR2 SMNVEV (reference sequence). The CDR3 sequence: CASSLFPSGKETQYF. In nucleotides, the CDR3 is TGTGCCAGCAGTTTATTCCCTAGCGGTAAAGAGACCCAGTACTTC.

This clonotype was seen at least ten times. V is TRBV27 and J is TRBJ1-1; D possibly corresponds to TRBD1 (5 bases). Trimming cost V 3 bases and J 4 bases, with 15 bases left between them. This CDR3 has 15 residues. Germline CDR1 reads MNHEY; CDR2 reads SMNVEV (reference sequence). This CDR3 reads CASSLDRRGVTEAFF. CDR3 DNA: TGTGCCAGCAGTTTGGATCGAAGAGGGGTCACTGAAGCTTTCTTT.

This clonotype was counted between two and nine times. The chain employs TRBV30 and TRBJ1-1; 7 bases match TRBD1. Per the germline V gene, CDR1 is GTSNPN and CDR2 is SVGIG (reference sequence). With 3 bases clipped from V and 5 bases from J, the junction kept 9 bases outside the gene matches. The CDR3 spans 14 residues. CDR3 in amino acids: CAWRSLKTGTEAFF. The DNA for the CDR3 is TGTGCCTGGAGAAGCCTTAAGACAGGGACTGAAGCTTTCTTT.

V is TRBV12-3 or TRBV12-4 and J is TRBJ2-2; 15 nucleotides match TRBD2. With 11 bases clipped from V and 7 bases from J, the junction kept 8 bases outside the gene matches. This CDR3 is built from 15 residues. CDR3 bases: TGTGCCTCCAAAGGACTAGCGGGGGGGTTCGGGGAGCTGTTTTTT. It encodes CASKGLAGGFGELFF.

This clonotype was counted a few times. The V call is TRBV6-9, the J call TRBJ1-3, with a tentative D call TRBD1 (6 bases). CDR3 size: 16 residues. Germline-derived CDR1 and CDR2 are MNHGY and SVAAGI. V was pared by 3 bases and J by 0 bases, with 12 bases between. CDR3 coding DNA: TGTGCCAGCAGTTACGGGGGACACATCTCTGGAAACACCATATATTTT. Protein: CASSYGGHISGNTIYF.

The V gene is TRBV7-9, the J gene TRBJ1-1; a possible D gene is TRBD1 (6 bases). Trimming stripped 10 bases from V and 4 bases from J, with 19 bases between. Germline V gene lookup returns CDR1 SEHNR and CDR2 FQNEAQ (reference sequence). CDR3 size: 14 residues. CDR3 loop: CATQGREGFTEAFF. Written as DNA, the CDR3 is TGTGCCACCCAGGGGAGGGAGGGGTTCACTGAAGCTTTCTTT.

This clonotype occurred a few times. The chain has TRBV4-1 and TRBJ2-5; 8 bases fit TRBD2. Germline-derived CDR1 and CDR2 are MGHRA and YSYEKL. Trimming removed 1 base from V and 5 bases from J; junction bases left unmatched: 9. The CDR3 runs 16 residues. CDR3 DNA sequence: TGCGCCAGCAGCCAAGTTAGCGGGACGGGGGGCGAGACCCAGTACTTC. This translates into CASSQVSGTGGETQYF.